A selection of T cell receptor beta chains follows, all from one sample in a study of blood T cell repertoires in COVID-19. TCRdb's table, derived via immunoSEQ multiplex PCR, lists solely in-frame clones and lacks some. The sample lists a few hundred thousand clones; nearly 90% were seen once. Sequences were obtained from peripheral blood. The receptor source for this set is a woman aged 40 to 50 who had recovered from COVID-19. Each CDR3 is given with its conserved first and last residue. Each record gives: V gene, CDR3 length, clone size, J gene, D gene, CDR3 protein, CDR3 DNA. The D gene is left open where the match is weak. Clone size is given for some rows only: seen once, a few or many times, or a class if the clone is expanded.

TRBV20-1	15	.	TRBJ2-1	TRBD2	CSASAAGVYYNEQFF	TGCAGTGCTAGTGCCGCGGGAGTCTACTACAATGAGCAGTTCTTC
TRBV6-6	11	.	TRBJ1-1	.	CASNGNTEAFF	TGTGCCAGCAACGGGAACACTGAAGCTTTCTTT
TRBV30	17	.	TRBJ2-3	TRBD2	CAWSVPLRTRYTDTQYF	TGTGCCTGGAGTGTACCATTGAGGACTAGGTACACAGATACGCAGTATTTT
TRBV19	13	.	TRBJ2-3	.	CASSRDWADTQYF	TGTGCCAGTAGCCGGGACTGGGCAGATACGCAGTATTTT
TRBV13	14	.	TRBJ1-1	TRBD1	CASRLQGAYTEAFF	TGTGCCAGCAGGTTACAGGGGGCTTATACTGAAGCTTTCTTT
TRBV28	13	.	TRBJ2-5	.	CASTQNTVETQYF	TGTGCCAGCACGCAGAACACAGTCGAGACCCAGTACTTC
TRBV12-5	13	once	TRBJ2-5	TRBD1	CASGEDRAETQYF	TGTGCTAGTGGCGAGGACAGGGCGGAGACCCAGTACTTC
TRBV29-1	12	.	TRBJ1-1	.	CSVNSGSTEAFF	TGCAGCGTTAACTCAGGGTCCACTGAAGCTTTCTTT
TRBV24-1	16	.	TRBJ2-2	.	CATSDTGTPNTGELFF	TGTGCCACCAGTGATACCGGGACACCGAACACCGGGGAGCTGTTTTTT
TRBV2	13	.	TRBJ1-1	.	CASNIREEAEAFF	TGTGCCAGCAACATACGTGAGGAGGCTGAAGCTTTCTTT
TRBV27	17	.	TRBJ1-2	TRBD1	CASSSWDRGRGNYGYTF	TGTGCCAGCAGTTCTTGGGACAGGGGGCGCGGGAACTATGGCTACACCTTC
TRBV5-4	16	.	TRBJ2-7	.	CASEGDQGPGSYEQYF	TGTGCCAGCGAGGGGGATCAGGGGCCGGGCTCCTACGAGCAGTACTTC
TRBV7-6	15	.	TRBJ2-5	.	CASSLASGVGETQYF	TGTGCCAGCAGCTTAGCTTCCGGGGTCGGGGAGACCCAGTACTTC
TRBV2	12	.	TRBJ1-3	.	CASRAGSDTIYF	TGTGCCAGCAGGGCGGGGTCTGACACCATATATTTT